These T cell receptor beta chains were read from a single sample in a study of immune cell composition in non-small cell lung cancer. The assay was immunoSEQ multiplex PCR, and TCRdb's table has in-frame clones only and misses some. Counted here are 15,000 or so clones, 55% to 75% occurring once; the ten biggest clones make up around 8.1%. Sequencing used lung tumor tissue. The source of these receptors is a human donor with non-small cell lung cancer. The CDR3 runs from the conserved cysteine through the conserved F or W. Rows give clone size only sometimes, using once, few, many, or a class for an expanded clone.

V | size | CDR3
TRBV7-9 | - | CASWDRTSYEQYF
TRBV2 | - | CAGGGTGGANSPLHF
TRBV28 | - | CASTRQGSYGYTF
TRBV11-2 | - | CASSLVPGDYGYTF
TRBV29-1 | - | CSAGSGQGQFF
TRBV5-1 | - | CASSFRAPNTEAFF
TRBV7-2 | - | CASSQGGTSAYTQYF
TRBV11-3 | - | CASSLSSAGNTIYF
TRBV18 | - | CASSGQGSYEQYF
TRBV7-6 | - | CASSPVGDLNTEAFF
TRBV7-6 | - | CASSTVRGGRETQYF
TRBV19 | - | CASSIGTSGGLLYNEQFF
TRBV27 | - | CASSPWTGGGEAFF
TRBV9 | - | CASSVATQGSSGNTIYF
TRBV5-1 | few | CASSLGHPGYGYTF
TRBV5-1 | - | CASSWQQGATEAFF
TRBV6-6 | - | CASTTGSSYEQYF
TRBV5-1 | - | CASSSPGTGHGNIQYF
TRBV7-2 | - | CASSLQGYGYTF
TRBV2 | - | CASSSSPGNQPQHF
TRBV7-2 | few | CASSLASSSGGSYEQFF
TRBV18 | - | CASSPMGQGNTGELFF
TRBV5-1 | - | CASSLKYRDLYGYTF
TRBV29-1 | - | CSVASGGGVNTGELFF
TRBV11-3 | - | CASSAGQGLKQYF
TRBV27 | - | CASRQSNSNQPQHF
TRBV14 | - | CASSQRGGLRQNEQFF
TRBV11-1 | - | CASKLLDRDVETQYF
TRBV7-6 | - | CASSPGQGSIYYNEQFF
TRBV14 | - | CASSQTGGSPLHF
TRBV7-2 | - | CASSPGQVGEQYF
TRBV7-9 | - | CASSEGGDRANTEAFF
TRBV15 | - | CATSRQGARKGSPLHF
TRBV7-9 | - | CASSSGGWLNSTDTQYF
TRBV2 | - | CASSGTGIDGYTF
TRBV9 | - | CASSPLGGWGEQFF